Listed below are T cell receptor beta chains from one sample, sequenced in a study of cytomegalovirus exposure and HLA in healthy donors. Assay: immunoSEQ multiplex PCR; the TCRdb copy retains only in-frame clones and omits some. The sample includes under 150,000 clones, around 84% of them seen just once. Sequenced: PBMCs. These receptors were collected from a man aged 45-60 years in good health and CMV-seronegative. The CDR3 runs from the conserved cysteine through the conserved F or W.

V gene: TRBV9; J gene: TRBJ2-7; CDR3 protein: CASSVGVGLAGAWQYF
V gene: TRBV7-9; J gene: TRBJ2-5; CDR3 protein: CASSLISGETQYF
V gene: TRBV29-1; J gene: TRBJ1-5; CDR3 protein: CSVGGTENQPQHF
V gene: TRBV11-1; J gene: TRBJ2-3; CDR3 protein: CASSSGGRRWDTQYF
V gene: TRBV7-8; J gene: TRBJ1-2; CDR3 protein: CASRSKTGDIRGYTF
V gene: TRBV19; J gene: TRBJ2-7; CDR3 protein: CASSISPTGAGGTYEQYF
V gene: TRBV7-9; J gene: TRBJ1-2; CDR3 protein: CASSPAGVADGYTF
V gene: TRBV7-7; J gene: .; CDR3 protein: CASSLRQGSYEQYF
V gene: TRBV2; J gene: TRBJ2-1; CDR3 protein: CASKFVAGTYNEQFF
V gene: TRBV11-2; J gene: TRBJ2-1; CDR3 protein: CASSQTGFVYNEQFF
V gene: TRBV28; J gene: TRBJ2-5; CDR3 protein: CASSPPQSGVEETQYF
V gene: TRBV9; J gene: TRBJ2-2; CDR3 protein: CASSVDARANTGELFF
V gene: TRBV4-1; J gene: TRBJ2-7; CDR3 protein: CASSQDIFSYEQYF
V gene: TRBV7-3; J gene: TRBJ2-6; CDR3 protein: CASSLGHRSGANVLTF
V gene: TRBV2; J gene: TRBJ1-4; CDR3 protein: CASGRDRYSEKLFF
V gene: TRBV4-2; J gene: TRBJ1-2; CDR3 protein: CASSQTRAQPENGYTF
V gene: TRBV19; J gene: TRBJ1-2; CDR3 protein: CASSIDWTVYGYTF
V gene: TRBV27; J gene: TRBJ2-5; CDR3 protein: CASGTTGGTQYF
V gene: TRBV5-1; J gene: TRBJ1-3; CDR3 protein: CASSSGATGGNTIYF
V gene: TRBV6-6; J gene: TRBJ2-3; CDR3 protein: CASSYYAGNTDTQYF
V gene: TRBV4-2; J gene: TRBJ1-6; CDR3 protein: CASSQYGPGQRNSPLHF
V gene: TRBV7-9; J gene: TRBJ1-1; CDR3 protein: CASSLVQGSAEAFF
V gene: TRBV5-1; J gene: TRBJ2-7; CDR3 protein: CASSSGTSGASYEQYF
V gene: TRBV29-1; J gene: TRBJ2-3; CDR3 protein: CSVEEGAADTQYF
V gene: TRBV2; J gene: TRBJ2-5; CDR3 protein: CASRLAGLETQYF
V gene: TRBV5-6; J gene: TRBJ2-7; CDR3 protein: CASSSGTSYEQYF
V gene: TRBV6-1; J gene: TRBJ1-1; CDR3 protein: CASSPNTEAFF
V gene: TRBV9; J gene: TRBJ1-1; CDR3 protein: CASSVDWTGGTEAFF
V gene: TRBV27; J gene: TRBJ2-7; CDR3 protein: CASSRTGAGGPVYEQYF
V gene: TRBV6-6; J gene: TRBJ2-3; CDR3 protein: CASGTDYTDTQYF
V gene: TRBV28; J gene: TRBJ1-1; CDR3 protein: CASSLLGAEAFF
V gene: TRBV5-4; J gene: TRBJ2-1; CDR3 protein: CASSLTGDSYNEQFF
V gene: TRBV30; J gene: TRBJ1-5; CDR3 protein: CAWSVAGGQPQHF
V gene: TRBV6-4; J gene: TRBJ1-1; CDR3 protein: CASSDSMGTGSEAFF
V gene: TRBV5-4; J gene: TRBJ2-1; CDR3 protein: CASSLSGGPYNEQFF
V gene: TRBV4-1; J gene: TRBJ2-3; CDR3 protein: CASSQVGGTGLSPDTQYF
V gene: TRBV27; J gene: TRBJ1-3; CDR3 protein: CASSTRQSGNTIYF
V gene: TRBV7-6; J gene: TRBJ2-7; CDR3 protein: CASSLAGEGGYEQYF
V gene: TRBV30; J gene: TRBJ2-7; CDR3 protein: CAWSPGLAGSYEQYF
V gene: TRBV5-6; J gene: TRBJ1-1; CDR3 protein: CASSLSGGTTNTEAFF
V gene: TRBV9; J gene: TRBJ2-3; CDR3 protein: CASQTSLTDTQYF
V gene: TRBV9; J gene: TRBJ2-7; CDR3 protein: CASNVGGGFEQYF
V gene: TRBV15; J gene: TRBJ1-2; CDR3 protein: CATSREDWYGYTF
V gene: TRBV6-1; J gene: TRBJ2-5; CDR3 protein: CASSEWRSGEETQYF
V gene: TRBV6-5; J gene: TRBJ2-1; CDR3 protein: CASSYPGQGFNEQFF
V gene: TRBV18; J gene: TRBJ2-1; CDR3 protein: CASSPPGWGGSNEQFF
V gene: TRBV6-1; J gene: TRBJ1-1; CDR3 protein: CASSELRGPNTEAFF
V gene: TRBV7-2; J gene: TRBJ2-5; CDR3 protein: CASSPRGYGSGKTQYF